This TCR beta chain was profiled in a study of T cells in narcolepsy. Germline V CDR1 and CDR2: SGHAT, FQNNGV. Trimming shortened V by 5 bases and J by 1 base, and 17 bases separated the two germline ends. The CDR3 contains 16 residues. TCRdb keeps only in-frame clones here, not all; method: immunoSEQ multiplex PCR. Here the sample spans 25,000 to 35,000 clones, over 75% being singletons. The V call is TRBV11-2, the J call TRBJ1-2; D not resolved. The material sequenced was CD45RA- memory CD4+ T cells from PBMCs. The receptor comes from a human donor with narcolepsy. In DNA, the CDR3 is TGTGCCAGCAGCCATTCACTTGGACGGGATAACTATGGCTACACCTTC. This translates into CASSHSLGRDNYGYTF.